This TCR beta chain is drawn from a study of cytomegalovirus exposure and HLA in healthy donors. As for the study in general: Among the roughly 370 genotyped donors, 70% to 85% were placed in the Caucasian-associated ancestry cluster.

Use of 60 Vbeta and 13 Jbeta primers characterized the PCR. Method: immunoSEQ multiplex PCR; TCRdb's copy keeps in-frame clones and lacks some. The repertoire holds 100,000 to 150,000 clones, around 86% seen once, with about 0.7% in the top ten. The CDR3 totals 13 residues. Germline CDR1 and CDR2: LGHNA and YNFKEQ. The V gene lost 0 bases and the J gene lost 8 bases, with 5 bases spanning the gap. As for this clone: What it recognizes is unknown.

The study, taken as a whole, reports: In a later analysis, TCR beta V- and J-gene trimming showed a link to a missense DCLRE1C variant.

The V call is TRBV4-2, the J call TRBJ1-6; D might be TRBD1 (5 bases). Sequencing was carried out using PBMCs. The receptor comes from a man aged 18 to 35 in good health and CMV-seronegative. CDR3 sequence: CASSQEQDSPLHF. Here the CDR3 DNA reads TGTGCCAGCAGCCAAGAACAGGATTCACCCCTCCACTTT.